Presented here are 13 T cell receptor beta chains from one specimen sequenced in a study of radiation and T cells in renal cell carcinoma. Time point described: blood 2 weeks post-SBRT. The treatment was: 15 Gy SBRT to primary tumor, nephrectomy 4 weeks later. Profiling relied on immunoSEQ multiplex PCR, and the TCRdb table lists in-frame clones only, not all of them. In the table there are 60,000 to 80,000 clones, around 80% of which are singletons. Sequencing used blood, obtained from a patient whose treatment included radiotherapy and nephrectomy. Receptor source: a man between 60 and 70 years old with renal cell carcinoma.

The chain has TRBV7-7 and TRBJ2-1; D possibly corresponds to TRBD2 (6 bases). Germline V gene lookup returns CDR1 SSHAT and CDR2 FNYEAQ (reference sequence). CDR3 length: 14 amino acids. V was pared by 0 bases and J by 5 bases, with 8 bases between. CDR3 in amino acids: CASSLAGGHNEQFF. The CDR3 DNA follows: TGTGCCAGCAGCTTAGCGGGAGGACACAATGAGCAGTTCTTC.

The chain uses TRBV7-9 and TRBJ2-3; 8 bases are a match to TRBD1. V gave up 5 bases and J gave up 2 bases; unmatched junction bases: 6. CDR1 SEHNR and CDR2 FQNEAQ come from the germline V gene (reference sequence). The CDR3 has 15 residues. DNA of the CDR3: TGTGCCAGCAGCGCCGACAGGGGACCCACAGATACGCAGTATTTT. This gives the protein CASSADRGPTDTQYF.

The chain combines TRBV2 with TRBJ1-5; 7 bases fit TRBD1. Germline-derived CDR1 and CDR2 are SNHLY and FYNNEI. The CDR3 loop spans 15 amino acids. V shed 4 bases and J 5 bases; nucleotides not matched to a gene: 8. Here the CDR3 DNA reads TGTGCCAGCAGTGGGGGCAGGGGGACTTATCAGCCCCAGCATTTT. It is translated as CASSGGRGTYQPQHF.

The chain is built from TRBV5-5 and TRBJ2-1; tentative D call: TRBD2 (5 bases). The V end lost 2 bases, the J end lost 3 bases, and 12 bases lay between the germline ends. The CDR3 extends over 15 amino acids. The germline V gene encodes CDR1 SGHKS and CDR2 YYEKEE (reference sequence). Here the CDR3 DNA reads TGTGCCAGCAGCTTAGCTAGCCATGTCTACAATGAGCAGTTCTTC. It is translated as CASSLASHVYNEQFF. The whole variable domain, filled in from reference TRBV5-5 and TRBJ2-1, reads DAGVTQSPTHLIKTRGQQVTLRCSPISGHKSVSWYQQVLGQGPQFIFQYYEKEERGRGNFPDRFSARQFPNYSSELNVNALLLGDSALYLCASSLASHVYNEQFFGPGTRLTVL.

The rearrangement uses TRBV7-8 and TRBJ1-2; weak D call: TRBD1 (6 bases). V was trimmed by 5 bases and J by 1 base, leaving 11 bases between them. This CDR3 is 14 amino acids long. CDR1 and CDR2 from the germline V gene are SGHVS and FQNEAQ. CDR3 in amino acids: CASSVRQDNYGYTF. CDR3 nucleotides: TGTGCCAGCAGCGTAAGACAGGATAACTATGGCTACACCTTC.

This sequence joins TRBV10-2 and TRBJ2-1, with unresolved D. Trimming stripped 2 bases from V and 2 bases from J, with 4 bases between. CDR1 and CDR2 (germline): WSHSY, SAAADI. The CDR3 covers 13 residues. CDR3 sequence (DNA): TGCGCCAGCAGTGAGAGGGCCTACAATGAGCAGTTCTTC. Residues: CASSERAYNEQFF.

The table lists this clone with a few counts. The CDR3 DNA reads TGTGCCAGCAAGTGGGGCACTGAAGCTTTCTTT. It is translated as CASKWGTEAFF. V and J are TRBV6-1 and TRBJ1-1; D not certain. From germline, CDR1 is MNHNS and CDR2 SASEGT. The CDR3 length is 11 residues. Trimming took off 7 bases at V and 4 bases at J, with 7 bases between the two ends.

The V call is TRBV19, the J call TRBJ1-1; D remains ambiguous. Germline CDR1 and CDR2: LNHDA and SQIVND (reference sequence). Trimming took off 3 bases at V and 5 bases at J, with 16 bases between the two ends. This CDR3 is 15 amino acids long. The CDR3 protein is CASSILGSSGTEAFF. DNA for the CDR3: TGTGCCAGTAGTATTCTGGGGTCTTCTGGGACTGAAGCTTTCTTT.

This clone was seen a handful of times. CDR3 sequence: CASSRRGYYGYTF. In DNA form, the CDR3 reads TGTGCCAGCAGCCGCCGAGGGTACTATGGCTACACCTTC. V gene TRBV11-1 combines with J gene TRBJ1-2; D unresolved. V was pared by 5 bases and J by 3 bases, with 10 bases between. The CDR3 consists of 13 residues. Germline V gene sequence: CDR1 SGHAT, CDR2 FQDESV (reference sequence).

The CDR3 DNA is TGTGCCAGCAGCGTTCGAAGACGTAGGGGACTGCCCCAAGAGACCCAGTACTTC. It is translated as CASSVRRRRGLPQETQYF. The chain joins TRBV9 to TRBJ2-5; D is perhaps TRBD2 (6 bases). V shed 2 bases and J shed 1 base, with 21 bases lying between them. Per germline, CDR1 SGDLS and CDR2 YYNGEE. The CDR3 consists of 18 residues.

For the CDR3, the DNA is TGTGCCAGCAGCTTAGGAGTGGGCAGGGGGGACATTCAGTACTTC. Translated, it gives CASSLGVGRGDIQYF. V and J are TRBV7-9 and TRBJ2-4, with D possibly TRBD1 on 7 matching bases. In germline, CDR1 is SEHNR, CDR2 FQNEAQ (reference sequence). This CDR3 has 15 residues. V dropped 1 base and J dropped 8 bases, with 15 bases sitting between them.

This clone was found a few times. The V call is TRBV6-1, the J call TRBJ2-7; D not resolved. Germline assignment: CDR1 MNHNS and CDR2 SASEGT. The V gene lost 2 bases and the J gene lost 3 bases, with 11 bases spanning the gap. The CDR3 has 14 amino acids. Here the CDR3 DNA reads TGTGCCAGCAGTGAACAGGACCGTAGCTACGAGCAGTACTTC. It specifies CASSEQDRSYEQYF.

V gene TRBV27 combines with J gene TRBJ2-3; 12 bases are a match to TRBD2. Germline values: CDR1 MNHEY, CDR2 SMNVEV (reference sequence). The CDR3 has 17 residues. V lost 3 bases and J lost 7; bases outside the gene matches: 11. Written as DNA, the CDR3 is TGTGCCAGCAGTTTCAGGACTAGCGGGGCCCTGGTGTATACGCAGTATTTT. Protein sequence: CASSFRTSGALVYTQYF.